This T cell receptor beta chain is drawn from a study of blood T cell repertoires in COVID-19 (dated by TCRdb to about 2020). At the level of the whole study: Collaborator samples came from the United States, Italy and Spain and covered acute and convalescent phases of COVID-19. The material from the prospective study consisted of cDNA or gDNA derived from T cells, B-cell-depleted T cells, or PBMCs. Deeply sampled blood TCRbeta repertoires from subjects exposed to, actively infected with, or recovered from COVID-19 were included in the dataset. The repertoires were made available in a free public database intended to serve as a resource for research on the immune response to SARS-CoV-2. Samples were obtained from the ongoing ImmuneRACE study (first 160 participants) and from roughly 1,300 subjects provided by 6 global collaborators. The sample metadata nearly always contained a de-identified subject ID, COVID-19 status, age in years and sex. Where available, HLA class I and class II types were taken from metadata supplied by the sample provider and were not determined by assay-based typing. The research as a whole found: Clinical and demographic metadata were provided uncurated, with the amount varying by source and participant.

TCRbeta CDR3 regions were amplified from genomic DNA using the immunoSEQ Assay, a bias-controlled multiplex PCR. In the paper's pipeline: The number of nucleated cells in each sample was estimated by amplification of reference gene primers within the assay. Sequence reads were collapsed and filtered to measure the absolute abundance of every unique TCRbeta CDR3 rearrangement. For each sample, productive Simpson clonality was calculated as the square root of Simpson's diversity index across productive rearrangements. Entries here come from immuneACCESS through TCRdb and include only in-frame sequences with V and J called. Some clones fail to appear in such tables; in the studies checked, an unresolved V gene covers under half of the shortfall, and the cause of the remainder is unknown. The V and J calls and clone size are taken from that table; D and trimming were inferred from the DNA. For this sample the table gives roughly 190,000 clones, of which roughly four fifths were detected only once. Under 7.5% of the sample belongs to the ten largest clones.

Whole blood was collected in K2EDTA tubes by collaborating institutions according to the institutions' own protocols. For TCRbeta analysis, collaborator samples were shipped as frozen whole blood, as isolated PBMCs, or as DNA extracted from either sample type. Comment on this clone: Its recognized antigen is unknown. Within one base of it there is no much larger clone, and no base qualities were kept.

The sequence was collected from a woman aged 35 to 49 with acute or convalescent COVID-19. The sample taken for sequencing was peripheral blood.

CDR3 sequence: CASSIGSGAAGLQYF. The bases are TGTGCCAGTAGTATTGGTTCAGGGGCTGCAGGGTTGCAGTACTTC. The sequence links TRBV19 to TRBJ2-7; a tentative D match to TRBD1 spans 6 bases. Its CDR3 holds 15 amino acids, cysteine through phenylalanine. Only CDR3 DNA remains: 45 bases, in frame from the first base. The germline V gene encodes CDR1 LNHDA and CDR2 SQIVND (reference sequence). V drops 3 bases and J drops 9 bases, leaving 21 bases in between. The full variable domain, completed from the reference TRBV19 and TRBJ2-7 proteins outside the CDR3, reads DGGITQSPKYLFRKEGQNVTLSCEQNLNHDAMYWYRQDPGQGLRLIYYSQIVNDFQKGDIAEGYSVSREKKESFPLTVTSAQKNPTAFYLCASSIGSGAAGLQYFGPGTRLTVT.